This T cell receptor beta chain appears in the sequencing data of a study of blood T cell repertoires in COVID-19. Looking at the study overall: In each case, the material was cDNA or gDNA derived from T cells, B-cell-depleted T cells, or PBMCs.

Assignment of participants to cohorts was predicated upon participant-reported clinical history. The CDR3 runs 16 residues. Germline values: CDR1 KGHSH, CDR2 LQKENI. Trimming cost V 3 bases and J 6 bases; bases outside gene matches: 11. In the authors' workflow: Amplified reference gene primers provided the basis for estimating nucleated cell counts. Sequencing used immunoSEQ multiplex PCR; TCRdb keeps in-frame clones, though not all of them. V, J and clone size reflect that table, while D and trimming were determined from the DNA. The sample comprises approximately 160,000 clones, roughly 84% of which are singletons, and roughly 7% rests with the top ten.

The V and J genes are TRBV18 and TRBJ2-1, with TRBD1 matching 7 bases. Source material: PBMCs or T cells enriched from blood (not recorded which). The source of this sequence is a woman in her fifties or sixties who had recovered from COVID-19. The CDR3 loop is CASSPRAPGGSNEQFF. DNA of the CDR3: TGTGCCAGCTCACCGAGGGCGCCAGGGGGAAGCAATGAGCAGTTCTTC. Full variable domain (outside the CDR3, taken from reference TRBV18 and TRBJ2-1): NAGVMQNPRHLVRRRGQEARLRCSPMKGHSHVYWYRQLPEEGLKFMVYLQKENIIDESGMPKERFSAEFPKEGPSILRIQQVVRGDSAAYFCASSPRAPGGSNEQFFGPGTRLTVL.